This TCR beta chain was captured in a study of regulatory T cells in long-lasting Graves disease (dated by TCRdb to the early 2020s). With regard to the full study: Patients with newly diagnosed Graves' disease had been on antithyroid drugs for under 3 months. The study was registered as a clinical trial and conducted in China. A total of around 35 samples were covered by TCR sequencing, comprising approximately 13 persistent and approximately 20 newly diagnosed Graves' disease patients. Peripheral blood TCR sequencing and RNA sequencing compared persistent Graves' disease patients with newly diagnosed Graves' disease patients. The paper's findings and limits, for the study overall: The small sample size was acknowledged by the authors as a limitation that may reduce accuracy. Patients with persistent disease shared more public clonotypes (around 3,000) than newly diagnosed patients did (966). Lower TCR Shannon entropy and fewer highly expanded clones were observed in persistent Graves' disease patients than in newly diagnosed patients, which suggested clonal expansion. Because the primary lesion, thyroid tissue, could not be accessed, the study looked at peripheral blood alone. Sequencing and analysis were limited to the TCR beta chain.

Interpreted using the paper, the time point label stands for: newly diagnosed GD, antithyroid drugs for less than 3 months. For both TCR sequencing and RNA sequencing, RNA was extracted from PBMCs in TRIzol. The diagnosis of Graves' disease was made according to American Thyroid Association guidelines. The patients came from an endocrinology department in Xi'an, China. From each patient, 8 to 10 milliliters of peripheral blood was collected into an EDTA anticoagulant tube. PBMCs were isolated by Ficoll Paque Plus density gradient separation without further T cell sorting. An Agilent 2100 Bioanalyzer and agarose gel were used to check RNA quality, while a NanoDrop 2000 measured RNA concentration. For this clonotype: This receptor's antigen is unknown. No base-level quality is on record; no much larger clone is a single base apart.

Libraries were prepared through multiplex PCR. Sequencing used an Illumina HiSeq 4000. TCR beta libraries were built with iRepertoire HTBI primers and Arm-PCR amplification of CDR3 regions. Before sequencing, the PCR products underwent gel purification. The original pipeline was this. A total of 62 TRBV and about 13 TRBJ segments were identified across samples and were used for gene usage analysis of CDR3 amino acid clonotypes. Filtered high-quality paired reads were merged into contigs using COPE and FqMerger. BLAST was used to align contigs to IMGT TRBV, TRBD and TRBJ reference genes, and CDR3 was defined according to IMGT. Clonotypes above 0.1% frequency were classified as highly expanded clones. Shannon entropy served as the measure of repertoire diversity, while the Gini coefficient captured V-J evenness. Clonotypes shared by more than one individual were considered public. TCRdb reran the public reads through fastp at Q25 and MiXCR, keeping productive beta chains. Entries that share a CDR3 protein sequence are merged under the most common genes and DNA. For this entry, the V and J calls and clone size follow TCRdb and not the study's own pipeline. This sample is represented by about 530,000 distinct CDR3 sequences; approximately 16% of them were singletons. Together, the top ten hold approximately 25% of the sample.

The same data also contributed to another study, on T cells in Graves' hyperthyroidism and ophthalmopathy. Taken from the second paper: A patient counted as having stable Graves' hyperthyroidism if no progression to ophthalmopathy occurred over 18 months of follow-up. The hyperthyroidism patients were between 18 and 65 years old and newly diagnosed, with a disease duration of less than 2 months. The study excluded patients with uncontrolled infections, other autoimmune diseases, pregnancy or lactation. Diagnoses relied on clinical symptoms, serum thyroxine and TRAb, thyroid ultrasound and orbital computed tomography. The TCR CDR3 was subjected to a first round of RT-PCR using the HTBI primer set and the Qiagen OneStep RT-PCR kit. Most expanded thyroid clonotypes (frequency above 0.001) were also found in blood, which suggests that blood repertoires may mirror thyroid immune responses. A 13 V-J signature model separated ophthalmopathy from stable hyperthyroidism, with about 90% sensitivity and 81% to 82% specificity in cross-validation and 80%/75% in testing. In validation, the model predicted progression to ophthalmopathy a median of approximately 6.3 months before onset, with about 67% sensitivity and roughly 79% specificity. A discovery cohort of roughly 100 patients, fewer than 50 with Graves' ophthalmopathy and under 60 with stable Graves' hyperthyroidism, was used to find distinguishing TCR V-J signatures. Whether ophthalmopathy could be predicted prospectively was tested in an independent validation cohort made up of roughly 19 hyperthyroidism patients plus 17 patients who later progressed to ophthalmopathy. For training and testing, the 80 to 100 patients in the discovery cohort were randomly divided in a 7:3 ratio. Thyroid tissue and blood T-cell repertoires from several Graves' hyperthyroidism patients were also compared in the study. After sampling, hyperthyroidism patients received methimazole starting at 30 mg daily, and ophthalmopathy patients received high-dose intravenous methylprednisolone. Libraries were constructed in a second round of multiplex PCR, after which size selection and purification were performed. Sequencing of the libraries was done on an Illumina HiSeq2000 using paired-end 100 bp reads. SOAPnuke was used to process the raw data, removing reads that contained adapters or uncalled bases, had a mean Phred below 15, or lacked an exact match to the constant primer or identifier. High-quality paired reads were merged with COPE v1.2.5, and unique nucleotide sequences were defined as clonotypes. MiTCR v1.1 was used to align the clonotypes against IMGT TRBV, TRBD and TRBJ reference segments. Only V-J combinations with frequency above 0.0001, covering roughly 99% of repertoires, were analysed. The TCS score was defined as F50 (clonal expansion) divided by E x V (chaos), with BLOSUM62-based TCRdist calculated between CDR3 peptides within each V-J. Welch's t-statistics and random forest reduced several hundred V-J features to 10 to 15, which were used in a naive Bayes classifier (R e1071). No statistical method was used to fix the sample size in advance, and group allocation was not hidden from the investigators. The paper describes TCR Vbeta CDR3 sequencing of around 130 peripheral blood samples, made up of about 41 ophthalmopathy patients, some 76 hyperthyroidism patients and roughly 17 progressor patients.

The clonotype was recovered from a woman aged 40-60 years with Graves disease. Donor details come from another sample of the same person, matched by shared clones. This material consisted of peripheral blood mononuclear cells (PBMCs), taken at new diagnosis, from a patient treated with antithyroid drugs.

The CDR3 sequence is CASSYWKRGTDTQYF. The nucleotide sequence is TGTGCCAGCAGCTATTGGAAGCGGGGCACAGATACGCAGTATTTT. The rearranged chain carries TRBV6-2 or TRBV6-3 and TRBJ2-3, with a weak D call of TRBD2 (6 bases match). There are 15 amino acids in the CDR3, from cysteine to phenylalanine inclusive. The sequence is cut down to CDR3 DNA, 45 bases in frame from base 1. V is reduced by 6 bases and J by 1 base, leaving a spacing of 14 bases between them. The germline V gene encodes CDR1 MNHEY and CDR2 SVGEGT.